This TCR beta chain derives from a study of cytomegalovirus exposure and HLA in healthy donors. Study-wide findings and caveats: A list of approximately 150 TCR beta chains associated with cytomegalovirus was given. A later analysis linked around 15,000 TCR beta sequences to HLA alleles at 0.05 false discovery rate.

CDR1 is ENHRY and CDR2 is SYGVKD in the germline V gene. This CDR3 contains 16 residues. V gave up 3 bases and J gave up 7 bases; unmatched junction bases: 12. PCR involved 60 Vbeta and 13 Jbeta primers. TCRdb keeps only in-frame clones here, not all; method: immunoSEQ multiplex PCR. The repertoire consists of fewer than 250,000 clones, with roughly 79% occurring once and the leading ten covering 1.5% to 2%. A word on this clone: The antigen remains undetermined.

This TCR was recovered from a male donor in good health and CMV-seronegative. This chain links TRBV10-3 with TRBJ2-5, with 9 bases fitting TRBD2. The sequenced sample consisted of PBMCs. The CDR3, as DNA: TGTGCCATCAGTGATCCTAATAGCGGGGGTTTGGGGACCCAGTACTTC. It is translated as CAISDPNSGGLGTQYF.